This TCR beta chain appears in the sequencing data of a study of blood T cells in healthy people across ages. Study observations and caveats: Samples with more naive T cells showed higher observed beta diversity. PBMCs were not sorted, which prevented a conclusive comparison of naive versus antigen-experienced cells.

Caucasian, healthy and from Russia, the donors were aged between about 6 and 90. Germline CDR1 is SEHNR and CDR2 is FQNEAQ (reference sequence). CDR3 length equals 13 residues. On this clonotype: The antigen remains undetermined. One base away lies a much larger clone, so this may be a sequencing read error.

The use of a sample-barcoded 5' primer and a J-beta primer mix characterized a second PCR of roughly 6 to 11 cycles. A single record per CDR3 protein comes from TCRdb applying MiXCR to the 5' RACE reads. The sample yields 700,000 to 850,000 distinct CDR3 sequences, 50% to 65% seen once. The gene calls are TRBV7-9 and TRBJ1-2; D is unclear. Sequencing was carried out using blood. The TCR was taken from a man at least 80 years old in good health. The CDR3 bases are TGTGTCAGCAGCTTGGGAAGCCCCTCCGGCTACACCTTC. As protein: CVSSLGSPSGYTF. Full variable domain (rest looked up from reference TRBV7-9 and TRBJ1-2): DTGVSQNPRHKITKRGQNVTFRCDPISEHNRLYWYRQTLGQGPEFLTYFQNEAQLEKSRLLSDRFSAERPKGSFSTLEIQRTEQGDSAMYLCVSSLGSPSGYTFGSGTRLTVV.